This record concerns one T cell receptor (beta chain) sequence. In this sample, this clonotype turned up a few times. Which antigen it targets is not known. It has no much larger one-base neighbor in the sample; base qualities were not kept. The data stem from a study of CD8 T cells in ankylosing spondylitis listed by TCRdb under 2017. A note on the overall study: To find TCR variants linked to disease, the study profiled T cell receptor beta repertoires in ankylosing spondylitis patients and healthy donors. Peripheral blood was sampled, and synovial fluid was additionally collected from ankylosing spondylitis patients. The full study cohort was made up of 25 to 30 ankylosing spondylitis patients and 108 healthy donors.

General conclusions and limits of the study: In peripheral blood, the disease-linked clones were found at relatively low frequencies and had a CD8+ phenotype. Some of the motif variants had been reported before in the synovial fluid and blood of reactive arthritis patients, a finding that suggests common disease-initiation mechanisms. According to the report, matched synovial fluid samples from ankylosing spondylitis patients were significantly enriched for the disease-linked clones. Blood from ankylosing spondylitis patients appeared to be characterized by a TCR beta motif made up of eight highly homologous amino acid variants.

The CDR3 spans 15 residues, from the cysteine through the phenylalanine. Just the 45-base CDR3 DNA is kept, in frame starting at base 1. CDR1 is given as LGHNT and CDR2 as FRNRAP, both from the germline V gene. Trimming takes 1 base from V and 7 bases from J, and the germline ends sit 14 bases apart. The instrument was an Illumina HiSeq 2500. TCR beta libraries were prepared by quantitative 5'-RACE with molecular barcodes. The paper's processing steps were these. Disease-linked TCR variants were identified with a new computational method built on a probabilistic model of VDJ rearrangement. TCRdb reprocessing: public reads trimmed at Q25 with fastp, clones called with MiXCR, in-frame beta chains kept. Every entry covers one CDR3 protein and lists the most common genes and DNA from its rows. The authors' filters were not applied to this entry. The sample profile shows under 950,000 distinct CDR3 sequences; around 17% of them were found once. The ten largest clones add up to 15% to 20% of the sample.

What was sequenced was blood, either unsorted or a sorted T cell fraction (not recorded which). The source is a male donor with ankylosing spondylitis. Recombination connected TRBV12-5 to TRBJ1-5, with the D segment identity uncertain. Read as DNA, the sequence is TGTGCTAGTGGTTTGGGGGCAGCGGGAAACCAGCCCCAGCATTTT. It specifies CASGLGAAGNQPQHF.